This TCR beta chain was captured by sequencing in a study of neurological immune-mediated disorders. Trimming removed 7 bases at V and 8 bases at J, with 15 bases between. CDR3 length: 13 amino acids. The germline gives CDR1 MDHEN, CDR2 SYDVKM. Sample time point: technical triplicate 1. MiXCR, applied by TCRdb to the 5' RACE reads, yields one record per CDR3 protein. Of tens of thousands of distinct CDR3 sequences in the sample, over 10% were seen once. This clonotype was observed many times. The TCR comes from a female donor with HTLV-1-associated myelopathy (HAM/TSP). The chain links TRBV28 to TRBJ2-1, with D tentatively TRBD1 or TRBD2 (7 bases each). Sample: CD4+ T cells from blood. In DNA form, the CDR3 reads TGTGCCAGCACCCAGGGGGGGGGCGATGAGCAGTTCTTC. Its translation: CASTQGGGDEQFF.